The 5 T cell receptor beta chains below were found in one sample sequenced in a study of cytomegalovirus exposure and HLA in healthy donors. Assay used: immunoSEQ multiplex PCR; TCRdb lists only in-frame clones, some missing. This sample has some 190,000 clones, with 86% found just once. Sequenced material: PBMCs. Source of these receptors: a woman aged 18-29 years in good health and CMV-seronegative.

The chain employs TRBV6-5 and TRBJ1-5; 8 bases match TRBD1. From germline, CDR1 is MNHEY and CDR2 SVGAGI. This CDR3 comprises 16 residues. Trimming removed 4 bases from V and 6 bases from J; junction bases left unmatched: 11. CDR3 DNA: TGTGCCAGCAGTTTTCCCCCGACAGGGGACGGTCAGCCCCAGCATTTT. Protein: CASSFPPTGDGQPQHF.

The rearrangement joins TRBV6-5 to TRBJ1-1, with 8 bases lining up with TRBD1. CDR1 and CDR2 (germline): MNHEY, SVGAGI. Trimming removed 5 bases from V and 5 bases from J; junction bases left unmatched: 7. The CDR3 covers 14 residues. CDR3: CASSTPGGRTEAFF. The DNA for the CDR3 is TGTGCCAGCAGTACTCCAGGGGGCCGGACTGAAGCTTTCTTT.

The CDR3 DNA reads as TGTGCCAGTAGGGGCGGACTCCCGGACGGGGCCAACGTCCTGACTTTC. Residues: CASRGGLPDGANVLTF. The rearrangement uses TRBV19 and TRBJ2-6; possibly TRBD2 for D (5 bases). Trimming removed 6 bases at V and 4 bases at J, with 16 bases between. The CDR3 consists of 16 residues. Looked up from germline, CDR1 is LNHDA and CDR2 is SQIVND (reference sequence). Looking up the rest from reference TRBV19 and TRBJ2-6 gives the full variable domain: DGGITQSPKYLFRKEGQNVTLSCEQNLNHDAMYWYRQDPGQGLRLIYYSQIVNDFQKGDIAEGYSVSREKKESFPLTVTSAQKNPTAFYLCASRGGLPDGANVLTFGAGSRLTVL.

The chain uses TRBV19 and TRBJ2-7, with D possibly matching TRBD2 (5 bases). Trimming cost V 6 bases and J 5 bases, with 17 bases left between them. The CDR3 runs 14 residues. The germline V gene encodes CDR1 LNHDA and CDR2 SQIVND (reference sequence). CDR3 in amino acids: CASSPLLVLHEQYF. The CDR3 region has the DNA TGTGCCAGTAGCCCCCTACTAGTTCTCCACGAGCAGTACTTC.

The chain uses TRBV10-3 and TRBJ2-2, with a possible D match to TRBD2 (6 bases). The germline V gene has CDR1 ENHRY and CDR2 SYGVKD. Deletions cut 3 bases from V and 4 bases from J, with 18 bases between. The CDR3 consists of 17 residues. CDR3 sequence: CAISDRRREILTGELFF. CDR3 coding DNA: TGTGCCATCAGTGACCGAAGGAGGGAGATACTCACCGGGGAGCTGTTTTTT.